This T cell receptor beta chain emerged from a study of PD-L1 blockade in urothelial cancer (dated 2017 in TCRdb). Notes on the research overall: Every patient began therapy in the mid-2010s and was given atezolizumab 1,200 mg intravenously every 3 weeks. About 90% of the roughly 30 patients were identified as males with urothelial cancer of bladder origin, and a prior smoking history was reported by 18 of 29 patients. Patients had an ECOG performance status of 0 or 1 and had received between 0 and 3 prior chemotherapy regimens. Blood samples were analyzed 3 weeks after the start of treatment (second dose) and 6 weeks after the start of treatment. Blood samples yielded a median of roughly 150,000 T cells and around 80,000 unique TCRs, with median clonality approximately 0.08. The study, an exploratory multi-omic analysis, examined somatic, immune and clinical correlates of response to PD-L1 blockade with atezolizumab in urothelial cancer. TCR sequencing covered pretreatment tumor samples and matched, serially collected peripheral blood taken before and after atezolizumab treatment. Progression-free survival longer than 6 months counted as durable clinical benefit, and TCR features were additionally tested against both progression-free and overall survival. In the same patients, pretreatment tumors underwent whole exome sequencing and RNA sequencing in addition to TCR sequencing. Durable clinical benefit was achieved by nine patients and was not achieved by 20 patients. Pretreatment blood TCR-seq was available for fewer than 30 patients, at least one posttreatment blood collection was obtained for about 24 patients, and tumor TCR-seq was available for about 24 patients.

As to this clone: Its antigen is still unknown. No much larger clonotype is one base removed from it; base qualities were not supplied.

This specimen's time point label, interpreted: pretreatment peripheral blood. A cohort of approximately 31 patients with locally advanced or metastatic urothelial carcinoma, treated at Memorial Sloan Kettering on a trial protocol, was included. Peripheral blood mononuclear cells were collected pretreatment and during treatment, with between 1 and 8 total time points obtained per patient. The Qiagen DNeasy Blood extraction kit was used to purify genomic DNA from total PBMCs and tumor samples. PBMCs were collected pretreatment and during treatment, and were isolated and stored as previously described. To estimate absolute template abundance from read counts, synthetic TCR analog templates were spiked into each PCR. The immunoSEQ assay was used to amplify TCRbeta CDR3 regions from genomic DNA with bias-controlled V and J gene primers. Rearranged TCRbeta segments were sequenced at approximately 20X coverage. In the paper's pipeline: Clustering was used to correct sequencing errors, and CDR3s were annotated against IMGT so that V, D and J genes could be assigned. Only productive TCRbeta rearrangements were used in downstream analyses, excluding out-of-frame or stop-codon sequences. To compute clonality, Shannon entropy was normalized by the log of the number of unique productive sequences and then subtracted from one. Fisher's exact test with Benjamini-Hochberg correction, at a threshold of adjusted p below 0.01, was used to find clones that differed between time points or between blood and tumor. TCRdb limited this immuneACCESS table to in-frame rearrangements with V and J called. A share of clones is missing; checked studies link under half to unresolved V genes, and the rest is unexplained. The V and J calls and clone size were taken over from that table, and D and trimming were inferred from the DNA. The sample contains some 44,000 clones, 80% of them found a single time. Of the sample, around 15% falls within the top ten clones.

The CDR3 covers 14 residues, taking in both the cysteine and the phenylalanine. The DNA shown is the 42-base CDR3, in frame from base 1. V loses 8 bases at its end and J loses 0 bases; junction bases beyond the gene matches: 3. The germline V gene provides CDR1 ENHRY and CDR2 SYGVKD. The research as a whole found: Among patients with durable benefit, tumor-associated TCR clones showed greater expansion in peripheral blood 3 weeks after treatment started (n = 22, p = 0.022). Because the sample size was small (n = 29) and many of the analyses were exploratory, the results are meant to be hypothesis-generating. A pretreatment peripheral blood TCR clonality below the median was linked to improved progression-free and overall survival.

The V and J segments used are TRBV10-3 and TRBJ2-2, with 7 bases matching TRBD2. The clonotype comes from a man between 60 and 75 years old with urothelial cancer. The sequencing here drew on PBMCs, taken around atezolizumab (anti-PD-L1) treatment. The CDR3 corresponds to CAIGGGSNTGELFF. Here is the DNA: TGTGCCATCGGGGGGGGGTCGAACACCGGGGAGCTGTTTTTT.